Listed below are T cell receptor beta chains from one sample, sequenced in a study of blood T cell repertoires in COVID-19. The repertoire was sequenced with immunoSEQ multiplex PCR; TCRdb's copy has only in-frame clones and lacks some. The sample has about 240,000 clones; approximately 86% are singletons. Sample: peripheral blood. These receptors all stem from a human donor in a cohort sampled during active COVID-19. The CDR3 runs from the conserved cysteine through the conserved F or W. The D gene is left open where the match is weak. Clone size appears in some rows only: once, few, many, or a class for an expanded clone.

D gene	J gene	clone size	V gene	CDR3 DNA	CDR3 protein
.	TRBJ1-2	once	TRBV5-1	TGCGCCAGCAGCTTGGGCGACTTGGGCTATGGCTACACCTTC	CASSLGDLGYGYTF
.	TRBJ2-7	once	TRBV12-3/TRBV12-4	TGTGCCAGCAGTTCGCGACAGCCCTACGAGCAGTACTTC	CASSSRQPYEQYF
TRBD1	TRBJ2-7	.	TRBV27	TGTGCCAGCAGTTTAGTCAGGGGGTCCTCCTACGAGCAGTACTTC	CASSLVRGSSYEQYF
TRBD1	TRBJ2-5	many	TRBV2	TGTGCCAGCAGGGGGACAGGGGCAGAGACCCAGTACTTC	CASRGTGAETQYF
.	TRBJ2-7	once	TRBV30	TGTGCCTGGACCGCCGGGGCCTACGAGCAGTACTTC	CAWTAGAYEQYF
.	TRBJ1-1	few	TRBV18	TGTGCCAGCTGGAGGACAGACTCTTTTTACACTGAAGCTTTCTTT	CASWRTDSFYTEAFF
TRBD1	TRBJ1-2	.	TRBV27	TGTGCCAGCAGGATAACAGGGGGAAATGGCTACACCTTC	CASRITGGNGYTF
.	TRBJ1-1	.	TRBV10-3	TGTGCCATCAGGACAGGTAGGACTGAAGCTTTCTTT	CAIRTGRTEAFF
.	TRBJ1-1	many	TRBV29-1	TGCAGCGTTGATTTTGAGGGAGCTTTCTTT	CSVDFEGAFF
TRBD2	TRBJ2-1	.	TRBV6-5	TGTGCCAGCAGTTATCGGGGGGGTGAGCAGTTCTTC	CASSYRGGEQFF
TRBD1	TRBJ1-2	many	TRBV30	TGTGCCTGGAGTGTACAGGGGGACTATGGCTACACCTTC	CAWSVQGDYGYTF
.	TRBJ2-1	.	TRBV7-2	TGTGCCAGCGCTTGGGAGACGGACTACAATGAGCAGTTCTTC	CASAWETDYNEQFF
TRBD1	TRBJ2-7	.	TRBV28	TGTGCCAGCAGGGGGACAGGGCGGAACGAGCAGTACTTC	CASRGTGRNEQYF
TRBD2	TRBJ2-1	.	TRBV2	TGTGCCAGCAGTGAATTAAGCGGGAGGTCGTTGGGGTTCTTC	CASSELSGRSLGFF
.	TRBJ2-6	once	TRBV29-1	TGCAGCGTTGAGGGCGGGGCCAACGTCCTGACTTTC	CSVEGGANVLTF
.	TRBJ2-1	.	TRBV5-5	TGTGCCAGCAGCTTTAGTTGGGCCGACAATGAGCAGTTCTTC	CASSFSWADNEQFF
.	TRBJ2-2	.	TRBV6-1	TGTGCCAGCAGTGAAGTGGTAGGGGTCGGCGGGGAGCTGTTTTTT	CASSEVVGVGGELFF
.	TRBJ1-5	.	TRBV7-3	TGTGCCAGCAGCCAGGGTCCGAATCAGCCCCAGCATTTT	CASSQGPNQPQHF
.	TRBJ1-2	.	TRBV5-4	TGTGCCAGCAGCCGGCCTAAGACTGACTATGGCTACACCTTC	CASSRPKTDYGYTF
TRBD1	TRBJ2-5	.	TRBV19	TGTGCCAGTAGTATCCGGGACAGGGGACAAGAGACCCAGTACTTC	CASSIRDRGQETQYF
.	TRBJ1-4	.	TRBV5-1	TGCGCCAGCAGCTTGGATTGGCGTCCAGGGGCTGTTGCAACTAATGAAAAACTGTTTTTT	CASSLDWRPGAVATNEKLFF
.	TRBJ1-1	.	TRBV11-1	TGTGCCAGCAGCGGTTACCCACAGGGATTCGCTGAAGCTTTCTTT	CASSGYPQGFAEAFF
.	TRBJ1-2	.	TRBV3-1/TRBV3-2	TGTGCCAGCAGGCCAGGGCCCCACCCCTACTATGGCTACACCTTC	CASRPGPHPYYGYTF
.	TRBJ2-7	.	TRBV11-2	TGTGCCAGCAGCTTAGGATTTGCGGACACCTTCTCCTACGAGCAGTACTTC	CASSLGFADTFSYEQYF
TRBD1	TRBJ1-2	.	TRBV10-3	TGTGCCATCAGCGATTCGGGACAGGGAATCAACTATGGCTACACCTTC	CAISDSGQGINYGYTF
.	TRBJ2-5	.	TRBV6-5	TGTGCCAGCAGCTCAGGATACGAAGAGCAAGAGACCCAGTACTTC	CASSSGYEEQETQYF
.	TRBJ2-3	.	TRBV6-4	TGTGCCAGCAGTCGACGGAACCTAGGCACAGATACGCAGTATTTT	CASSRRNLGTDTQYF
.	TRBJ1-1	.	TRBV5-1	TGCGCCAGCAGCTTCCCAGGAAGCACTGAAGCTTTCTTT	CASSFPGSTEAFF
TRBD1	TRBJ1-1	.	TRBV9	TGTGCCAGCAGCTCCCGGGACCCAGGGGGGGAAGCTTTCTTT	CASSSRDPGGEAFF
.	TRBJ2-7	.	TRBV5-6	TGTGCCAGCAGTTCTACTATACCTATCTCCTACGAGCAGTACTTC	CASSSTIPISYEQYF
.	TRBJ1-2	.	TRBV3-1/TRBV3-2	TGTGCCAGCAGCCGCGGAGGTGGCTACACCTTC	CASSRGGGYTF
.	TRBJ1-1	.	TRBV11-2	TGTGCCAGCAGCTCCCTTTCAGGGATGAACACTGAAGCTTTCTTT	CASSSLSGMNTEAFF
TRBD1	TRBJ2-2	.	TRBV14	TGTGCCAGCCTACAGGGGGAATACGGGGAGCTGTTTTTT	CASLQGEYGELFF
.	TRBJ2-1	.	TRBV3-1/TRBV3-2	TGTGCCAGCAGCCCGGGGGTCCCCTTCGGCTCCTACAATGAGCAGTTCTTC	CASSPGVPFGSYNEQFF
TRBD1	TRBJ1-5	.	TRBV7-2	TGTGCCAGCAGCGCCCGACAGGGGTTTCAGCCCCAGCATTTT	CASSARQGFQPQHF
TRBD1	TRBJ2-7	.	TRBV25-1	TGTGCCAGCAGAGAGACAGGGCTTGGACCCTACGAGCAGTACTTC	CASRETGLGPYEQYF
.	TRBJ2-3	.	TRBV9	TGTGCCAGCAGCGTAGCACAGGGTAGCACAGATACGCAGTATTTT	CASSVAQGSTDTQYF
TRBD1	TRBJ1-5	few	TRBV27	TGTGCCAGCACTACAGGGGACAATCAGCCCCAGCATTTT	CASTTGDNQPQHF
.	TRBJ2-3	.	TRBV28	TGTGCCAGCATCCCGGGGTGGGGAGGTGGGGGAGATACGCAGTATTTT	CASIPGWGGGGDTQYF
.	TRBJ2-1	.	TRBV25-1	TGTGCCAGCAGTGAAGATCGGCGACAATTCAATGAGCAGTTCTTC	CASSEDRRQFNEQFF
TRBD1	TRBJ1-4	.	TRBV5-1	TGCGCCAGCAGCTCTGGACAGGGACATGAAAAACTGTTTTTT	CASSSGQGHEKLFF
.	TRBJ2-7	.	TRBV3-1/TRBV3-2	TGTGCCAGCAGCCAAGGGACTGGGATCAGCGAGCAGTACTTC	CASSQGTGISEQYF
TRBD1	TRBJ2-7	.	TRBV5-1	TGCGCCAGCAGCCAGGGGACAGGGGGCGCAGGGGGGCAGTACTTC	CASSQGTGGAGGQYF
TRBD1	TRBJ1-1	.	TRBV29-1	TGCAGCGTTTCTTTAGGACAGGGGGCTGAAGCTTTCTTT	CSVSLGQGAEAFF
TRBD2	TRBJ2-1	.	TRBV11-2	TGTGCCAGCAGCTTAGTCGGACTAGCGGTCGAGTTCTTC	CASSLVGLAVEFF
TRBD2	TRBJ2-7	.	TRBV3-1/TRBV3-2	TGTGCCAGCAGCCAAGGGGGACTAGCGGAGTACGAGCAGTACTTC	CASSQGGLAEYEQYF
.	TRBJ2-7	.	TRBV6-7	TGTGCCAGCAGTTACTCCCCCACCGGGAGAAGCCCCTACGAGCAGTACTTC	CASSYSPTGRSPYEQYF
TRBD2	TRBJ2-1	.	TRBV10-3	TGTGCCATCAGTGAGTCCCGAGGACTAGCGGGGGGAGAGAACAATGAGCAGTTCTTC	CAISESRGLAGGENNEQFF
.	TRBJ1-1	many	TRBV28	TGTGCCAGCACTTCAAACATGAACACTGAAGCTTTCTTT	CASTSNMNTEAFF
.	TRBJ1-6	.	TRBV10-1	TGCGCCAGCAGTGACCGACAGCTAAGCTCCTATAATTCACCCCTCCACTTT	CASSDRQLSSYNSPLHF
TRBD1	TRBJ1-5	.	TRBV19	TGTGCCAGTAGTAACGGAGGGGGCGCGGGTCAGCCCCAGCATTTT	CASSNGGGAGQPQHF
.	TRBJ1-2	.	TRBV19	TGTGCCAGTAGTATGGCCCACAGGAACTATGGCTACACCTTC	CASSMAHRNYGYTF
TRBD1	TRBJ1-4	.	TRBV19	TGTGCCAGTAGTACGGGGGACAGCGACTTCGAAAAACTGTTTTTT	CASSTGDSDFEKLFF
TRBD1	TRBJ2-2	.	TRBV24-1	TGTGCCACCAGCGCAACAGGGGGCATTGGCACCGGGGAGCTGTTTTTT	CATSATGGIGTGELFF
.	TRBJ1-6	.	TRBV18	TGTGCCAGCTCACCACGCACAGGTCCGAGTTCACCCCTCCACTTT	CASSPRTGPSSPLHF
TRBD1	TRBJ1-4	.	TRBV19	TGTGCCAGTAGTACTACAGGGGGGGATCGAGAAAAACTGTTTTTT	CASSTTGGDREKLFF
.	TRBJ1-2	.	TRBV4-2	TGTGCCAGCAGCCGACTAGGGGTTCGGGGCTACACCTTC	CASSRLGVRGYTF
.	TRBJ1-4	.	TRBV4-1	TGCGCCAGCAGCCAAGCCGGAGGACTGTTTTTT	CASSQAGGLFF
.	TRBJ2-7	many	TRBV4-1	TGCGCCAGCAGATGGTATATAGCGGACGTACGGGAGCAGTACTTC	CASRWYIADVREQYF
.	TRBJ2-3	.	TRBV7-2	TGTGCCAGCAGCGAAAGTAGCACCCGCACAGATACGCAGTATTTT	CASSESSTRTDTQYF